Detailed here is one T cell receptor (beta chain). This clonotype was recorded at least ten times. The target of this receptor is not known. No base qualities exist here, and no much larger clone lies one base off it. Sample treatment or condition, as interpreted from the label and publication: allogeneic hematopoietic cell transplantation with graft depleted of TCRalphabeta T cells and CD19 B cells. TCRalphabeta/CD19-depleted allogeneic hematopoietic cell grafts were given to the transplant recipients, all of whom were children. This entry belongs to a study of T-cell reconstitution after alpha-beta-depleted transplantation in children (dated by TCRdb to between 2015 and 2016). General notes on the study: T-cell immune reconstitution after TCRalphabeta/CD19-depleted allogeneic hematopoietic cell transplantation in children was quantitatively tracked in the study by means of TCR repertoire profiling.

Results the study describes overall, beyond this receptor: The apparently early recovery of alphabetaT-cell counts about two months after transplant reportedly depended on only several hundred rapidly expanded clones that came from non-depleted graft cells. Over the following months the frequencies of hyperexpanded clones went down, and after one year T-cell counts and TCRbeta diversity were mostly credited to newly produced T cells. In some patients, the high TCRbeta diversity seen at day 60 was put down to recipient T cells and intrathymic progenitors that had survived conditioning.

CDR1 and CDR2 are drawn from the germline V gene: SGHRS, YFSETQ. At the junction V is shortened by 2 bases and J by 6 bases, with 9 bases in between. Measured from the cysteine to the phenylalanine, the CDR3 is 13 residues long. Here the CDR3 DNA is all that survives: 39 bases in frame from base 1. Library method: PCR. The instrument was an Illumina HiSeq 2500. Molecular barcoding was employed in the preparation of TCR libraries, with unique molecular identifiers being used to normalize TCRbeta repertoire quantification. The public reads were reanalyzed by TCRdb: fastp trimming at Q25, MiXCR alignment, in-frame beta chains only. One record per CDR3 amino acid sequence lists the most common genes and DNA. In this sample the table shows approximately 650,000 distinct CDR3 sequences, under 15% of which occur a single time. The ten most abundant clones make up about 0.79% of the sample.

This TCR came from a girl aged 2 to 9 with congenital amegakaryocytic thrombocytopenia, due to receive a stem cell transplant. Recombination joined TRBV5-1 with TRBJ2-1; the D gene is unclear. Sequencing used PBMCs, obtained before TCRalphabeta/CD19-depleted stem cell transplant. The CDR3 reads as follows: CASSFSSLNEQFF. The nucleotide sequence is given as TGCGCCAGCAGCTTCTCAAGCCTCAATGAGCAGTTCTTC.